Described below is a single TCR beta chain sequence and its context. Its matching antigen is unknown. Germline assignment: CDR1 MNHEY and CDR2 SVGAGI. The junction had 10 bases not matched to a gene; V was cut back by 7 bases and J by 4 bases. The CDR3 is made up of 14 amino acids. Sequencing was performed with immunoSEQ multiplex PCR; in TCRdb, only in-frame clones are kept and a portion is missing. Of about 150,000 clones listed, roughly 89% are singletons. This sample stems from a study of T cell responses to AZD1222 COVID-19 vaccine. Study-level findings and limits: All repertoire sampling was performed exclusively after the peak T cell response. Seropositivity was recorded at baseline in only 5 or 6 AZD1222 recipients. Vaccine-associated CD4 TCRs ranged over spike, dominating at 160-218 and 743-854. A mostly white British donor set with more females was recruited, and clonal diversity was possibly underestimated.

This sequence originates from an adult in good health. The V gene is TRBV6-5, the J gene TRBJ2-7, with 7 bases identical to TRBD1. This material consisted of peripheral blood, taken on day 0 of AZD1222 vaccination. For the CDR3, the DNA is TGTGCCAGCACCTTGACAGGGATGGGATACGAGCAGTACTTC. This encodes CASTLTGMGYEQYF.